The rows below give T cell receptor beta chains drawn from one sample of a study of blood T cell repertoires in COVID-19. Using immunoSEQ multiplex PCR, the repertoire was profiled, and TCRdb retains in-frame clones only, with some absent. The sample shows some 150,000 clones, roughly 83% of them seen only once. The sample taken for sequencing was peripheral blood. The receptors were gathered from an elderly woman with acute or convalescent COVID-19. The CDR3 runs from the conserved cysteine through the conserved F or W. Fields, in order: V gene, J gene, CDR3 protein.

TRBV30,TRBJ1-6,CAWTPPAGRNNSPLHF
TRBV2,TRBJ2-5,CASKEGPQETQYF
TRBV30,TRBJ1-6,CAWSEQIPLHF
TRBV3-1/TRBV3-2,TRBJ1-2,CASSPRVTGNYGYTF
TRBV29-1,TRBJ2-7,CSVEDPGQVIGEQYF
TRBV12-3/TRBV12-4,TRBJ1-2,CASSLSNYGYTF
TRBV5-5,TRBJ2-3,CASSLVPGVTDTQYF
TRBV6-5,TRBJ1-5,CASSPVSQNQPQHF
TRBV3-1/TRBV3-2,TRBJ2-2,CASSQGHLNTGELFF
TRBV7-6,TRBJ2-1,CASSRRGGPVNEQFF
TRBV4-1,TRBJ1-3,CASSQDPLGAAGNTIYF
TRBV19,TRBJ1-2,CASSIAGTISGYTF
TRBV3-1/TRBV3-2,TRBJ1-1,CASSPPLSTEAFF
TRBV5-4,TRBJ1-5,CASSLGGTGELQPQHF
TRBV5-4,TRBJ2-1,CASSFSGGSYNEQFF
TRBV29-1,TRBJ2-1,CSVEGLAGARRNEQFF
TRBV30,TRBJ1-5,CAWSVAGGGQPQHF
TRBV12-5,TRBJ1-1,CASGLLVGGELNTEAFF
TRBV5-1,TRBJ2-7,CASSLGETGTYEQYF
TRBV7-9,TRBJ2-5,CASSLAGTSGGAQETQYF
TRBV7-6,TRBJ2-3,CASSLGVAGSTDTQYF
TRBV19,TRBJ2-7,CASSSNSDYEQYF
TRBV19,TRBJ2-2,CASSAGLSGELFF
TRBV7-2,TRBJ2-2,CASSPRTVRTGELFF
TRBV5-1,TRBJ2-1,CASSRSLAGGGDEQFF
TRBV14,TRBJ2-7,CASSPTRDEQYF
TRBV15,TRBJ2-2,CATSLGGANTGELFF
TRBV7-9,TRBJ1-6,CASSSDRGAYSSPLHF
TRBV5-5,TRBJ1-2,CASSSGTGMIYGYTF
TRBV7-6,TRBJ2-7,CASSLVTGNMYEQYF
TRBV3-1/TRBV3-2,TRBJ1-6,CASSQDATSGSPLHF
TRBV7-2,TRBJ1-1,CASSFGRNTEAFF
TRBV5-8,TRBJ2-3,CAPGRDKKPDTQYF
TRBV5-8,TRBJ2-3,CASSLDGSIF
TRBV5-4,TRBJ1-5,CASSLAGGGDQPQHF
TRBV10-3,TRBJ1-2,CAISPDRVLNYGYTF
TRBV19,TRBJ1-2,CASSIDGTDIYYGYTF
TRBV18,TRBJ2-3,CASSDSRDRTRDTQYF
TRBV28,TRBJ2-6,CASSSGTADSGANVLTF
TRBV4-1,TRBJ1-1,CASSQDPGNTEAFF
TRBV9,TRBJ1-4,CASSPEGGARTNEKLFF
TRBV27,TRBJ1-5,CATQDRGRNQPQHF
TRBV9,TRBJ1-6,CASSVVPGGGSPLHF
TRBV12-3/TRBV12-4,TRBJ1-1,CASSFTRDTEAFF
TRBV19,TRBJ1-1,CASSIDRRGSAEAFF
TRBV7-3,TRBJ1-2,CASSLDRSYGYTF
TRBV29-1,TRBJ1-5,CSVGQENQPQHF
TRBV11-1,TRBJ2-3,CASSFLAGDTDTQYF
TRBV10-2,TRBJ1-5,CASSESQTVDQPQHF
TRBV5-6,TRBJ1-1,CASSLLGQGNTEAFF
TRBV30,TRBJ1-1,CAWSVGRSNTEAFF